This is a list of T cell receptor beta chains from one sample in a study of neoadjuvant nivolumab and ipilimumab in lung cancer. Only in-frame clones appear in the TCRdb table, and some are missing; sequencing was by immunoSEQ multiplex PCR. The sample shows roughly 18,000 clones, 80% to 90% of them seen only once. Sequencing was performed on peripheral blood, taken before neoadjuvant nivolumab, alone or with ipilimumab. The source is an adult with non-small cell lung cancer. Each CDR3 is given with its conserved first and last residue. A D gene is named only where the DNA matches it firmly. Rows may omit the clone size; those that give it use once, few, many or a size class.

d_call cdr3_length j_call v_call clone_size cdr3_nt cdr3_aa
NA 15 TRBJ2-1 TRBV7-9 NA TGTGCCAGCAGCTGGTTGACGATGGGGTACGATGAGCAGTTCTTC CASSWLTMGYDEQFF
NA 14 TRBJ1-2 TRBV13 NA TGTGCCAGCAGCTCAGAAGCAGGGAGCGCTGGCTACACCTTC CASSSEAGSAGYTF
TRBD2 14 TRBJ2-1 TRBV6-6 NA TGTGCCAGCAGTCTACGAGCGGGAGTTAGTGAGCAGTTCTTC CASSLRAGVSEQFF
TRBD2 16 TRBJ2-5 TRBV9 NA TGTGCCAGCAGCCTAAGACACAGCGGGATAGCAGAGACCCAGTACTTC CASSLRHSGIAETQYF
TRBD1 15 TRBJ2-7 TRBV4-2 NA TGTGCCAGCAGCCTTTACCGGGACAGCTCCTACGAGCAGTACTTC CASSLYRDSSYEQYF
NA 15 TRBJ2-3 TRBV7-9 NA TGTGCCAGCAGCTTAGGGCGGACCCCCACAGATACGCAGTATTTT CASSLGRTPTDTQYF
NA 17 TRBJ1-5 TRBV5-6 NA TGTGCCAGCAGCTTGAGGGGTCTCCTAGGGAGCAATCAGCCCCAGCATTTT CASSLRGLLGSNQPQHF
TRBD1 16 TRBJ1-1 TRBV6-1 NA TGTGCCAGCAGTGAGGGGGACAGGCCTTTGAACACTGAAGCTTTCTTT CASSEGDRPLNTEAFF
TRBD2 16 TRBJ2-3 TRBV7-9 NA TGTGCCAGCAGCTCCGACTTAGCGGGAGGAGCAGATACGCAGTATTTT CASSSDLAGGADTQYF
NA 16 TRBJ1-4 TRBV5-1 NA TGCGCCAGCAGCTTCGACAGGTTAGCAACTAATGAAAAACTGTTTTTT CASSFDRLATNEKLFF
TRBD1 16 TRBJ2-7 TRBV11-1 NA TGTGCCAGCAGCTCGATGGGACAGGGGGAGTTCCGCGAGCAGTACTTC CASSSMGQGEFREQYF
TRBD1 15 TRBJ1-1 TRBV27 NA TGTGCCAGCAGTTTATTCCGGGACAGGGGGTTGGAAGCTTTCTTT CASSLFRDRGLEAFF
TRBD2 14 TRBJ2-5 TRBV11-1 NA TGTGCCAGCAGCTTAACCGGGGGGGAAGAGACCCAGTACTTC CASSLTGGEETQYF
TRBD1 14 TRBJ1-1 TRBV29-1 once TGCAGCGCCCTAGGGGACAGATCCTACACTGAAGCTTTCTTT CSALGDRSYTEAFF
TRBD1 17 TRBJ1-2 TRBV5-6 NA TGTGCCAGCAGCTTTTACACGGGACAGTTAGCTAACTATGGCTACACCTTC CASSFYTGQLANYGYTF
NA 14 TRBJ1-2 TRBV14 NA TGTGCCAGCAGCCAAGACAGGTACTTCTATGGCTACACCTTC CASSQDRYFYGYTF
TRBD1 14 TRBJ2-7 TRBV7-8 NA TGTGCCAGCAGCGTTCAGGGGGCAGACTACGAGCAGTACTTC CASSVQGADYEQYF
NA 13 TRBJ2-5 TRBV30 NA TGTGCCTGGAGTGCCGGGGCCGAAGAGACCCAGTACTTC CAWSAGAEETQYF
TRBD2 16 TRBJ2-7 TRBV5-4 NA TGTGCCAGCAGCCTCTCTAGCGGGAGGCTCTCCTACGAGCAGTACTTC CASSLSSGRLSYEQYF
NA 13 TRBJ1-1 TRBV7-3 NA TGTGCCAGCAGCCCACAGGGTTCCACTGAAGCTTTCTTT CASSPQGSTEAFF
TRBD2 16 TRBJ2-7 TRBV6-6 NA TGTGCCAGCAGGTCCGAGGGCGGGAGGGCGTCCTACGAGCAGTACTTC CASRSEGGRASYEQYF
NA 16 TRBJ1-1 TRBV18 NA TGTGCCAGCTCACAGGGGAGGGGTGAGGTGAACACTGAAGCTTTCTTT CASSQGRGEVNTEAFF
NA 15 TRBJ2-7 TRBV6-1 NA TGTGCCAGCAAAGGGGGGGGCCGAACCCTAGGGGAGCAGTACTTC CASKGGGRTLGEQYF
NA 14 TRBJ2-2 TRBV4-2 few TGTGCCAGCAGCCAAAGACTGGACACCGGGGAGCTGTTTTTT CASSQRLDTGELFF
NA 11 TRBJ2-1 TRBV18 NA TGTGCCAGCTCACCCGTGAATGAGCAGTTCTTC CASSPVNEQFF
NA 15 TRBJ1-4 TRBV6-5 NA TGTGCCAGCCGCTCGCTACAGGGATCGGGTGAAAAACTGTTTTTT CASRSLQGSGEKLFF
TRBD2 18 TRBJ2-3 TRBV5-4 NA TGTGCCAGCAGCTCCCCGGGACTAGCGGGGTCCCGCACAGATACGCAGTATTTT CASSSPGLAGSRTDTQYF
NA 13 TRBJ1-5 TRBV30 NA TGTGCCTGGGGGACGGATAGCAATCAGCCCCAGCATTTT CAWGTDSNQPQHF
NA 15 TRBJ2-1 TRBV5-1 once TGCGCCAGCAGCTCCCCCGGGACAAGTAGGAGTGAGCAGTTCTTC CASSSPGTSRSEQFF
TRBD2 13 TRBJ2-5 TRBV4-1 NA TGCGCCAGCAGTGGGAGGGCTGGAGAGACCCAGTACTTC CASSGRAGETQYF
TRBD1 14 TRBJ1-1 TRBV7-8 NA TGTGCCAGCAGCTTAAGTCAGGGGGCGATTGAAGCTTTCTTT CASSLSQGAIEAFF
TRBD2 13 TRBJ2-1 TRBV7-6 NA TGTGCCAGCAGCTTACTAGCGGCCAATGAGCAGTTCTTC CASSLLAANEQFF
TRBD2 17 TRBJ2-7 TRBV2 NA TGTGCCAGCAGTGTATCTAGCGGGAGTCAAAGAAGGAACGAGCAGTACTTC CASSVSSGSQRRNEQYF
NA 15 TRBJ1-4 TRBV11-2 NA TGTGCCAGCAGCTCTCTGGGGGGTAGAACTGAAAAACTGTTTTTT CASSSLGGRTEKLFF
NA 14 TRBJ2-7 TRBV27 NA TGTGCCAGCAGTTTATCGTCTAGAGGCTACGAGCAGTACTTC CASSLSSRGYEQYF
TRBD1 18 TRBJ2-1 TRBV5-6 once TGTGCCAGCAGACCAACCCGAGGGGGCTCAAGCTCCTACAATGAGCAGTTCTTC CASRPTRGGSSSYNEQFF
NA 14 TRBJ2-7 TRBV29-1 NA TGCAGCGTCGTCGGGGGTAGGGGGAACTACGAGCAGTACTTC CSVVGGRGNYEQYF
NA 11 TRBJ1-2 TRBV29-1 NA TGCAGCGTTGGGCAGGAGTATGGCTACACCTTC CSVGQEYGYTF
TRBD1 15 TRBJ1-5 TRBV28 once TGTGCCAGCAGTTTGGGGACAGAACGACGACAGCCCCAGCATTTT CASSLGTERRQPQHF
NA 15 TRBJ2-3 TRBV14 NA TGTGCCAGCAGCCGCCCCAGTGGGTTTCGAGGTACGCAGTATTTT CASSRPSGFRGTQYF
TRBD2 18 TRBJ2-3 TRBV29-1 NA TGCAGCGCCAGATCCGGGACTAGCGGGATTAGGGACACAGATACGCAGTATTTT CSARSGTSGIRDTDTQYF
NA 13 TRBJ1-1 TRBV7-9 NA TGTGCCAGCAGCTCGGACAGGAACACTGAAGCTTTCTTT CASSSDRNTEAFF